Listed below are T cell receptor beta chains from one sample, sequenced in a study of spatial heterogeneity in lung cancer. TCRdb re-derived calls from the 5' RACE reads in MiXCR, one entry per CDR3 protein. The sample consists of under 150,000 distinct CDR3 sequences, more than 10% of them appearing once. The sequencing here drew on PBMCs, taken at follow-up. These receptor sequences come from a female donor with early-stage non-small cell lung cancer. Each CDR3 is given with its conserved first and last residue. The order of the fields is D gene, clone size, V gene, J gene, CDR3 protein, CDR3 DNA. D genes are given only for firm matches. Some rows mark clone size as missing; the rest say once, few, many or name a class of expanded clone.

>-|few|TRBV9|TRBJ1-2
CASSPQQRVGNYGYTF
TGTGCCAGCAGCCCCCAGCAAAGGGTGGGAAACTATGGCTACACCTTC
>-|few|TRBV28|TRBJ1-5
CASSLYRRGNQPQHF
TGTGCCAGCAGTTTGTATCGGAGGGGCAATCAGCCCCAGCATTTT
>-|many|TRBV5-1|TRBJ1-2
CASSLVAGQGYTF
TGCGCCAGCAGCTTGGTAGCAGGGCAAGGCTACACCTTC
>-|-|TRBV4-2|TRBJ2-3
CASSQGAADTDTQYF
TGTGCCAGCAGCCAAGGTGCCGCGGACACAGATACGCAGTATTTT
>-|-|TRBV4-2|TRBJ2-1
CASSQVYEGRYEQFF
TGTGCCAGCAGCCAAGTGTATGAGGGCCGGTATGAGCAGTTCTTC
>TRBD2|few|TRBV7-3|TRBJ2-1
CASSPKIGTSGYNEQFF
TGTGCCAGCAGCCCCAAAATCGGGACTAGCGGTTACAATGAGCAGTTCTTC
>TRBD2|many|TRBV12-3/TRBV12-4|TRBJ2-1
CASSPSASGSNEQFF
TGTGCCAGCAGTCCGAGCGCTAGCGGGAGTAATGAGCAGTTCTTC
>-|-|TRBV29-1|TRBJ2-1
CSCPGVGVRYNEQFF
TGCAGCTGCCCGGGGGTAGGGGTTAGGTACAATGAGCAGTTCTTC
>-|-|TRBV11-2|TRBJ1-6
CASRSVGAGRAPLHF
TGTGCCAGCAGGTCCGTTGGGGCGGGTAGAGCACCCCTCCACTTT
>TRBD1|-|TRBV28|TRBJ2-7
CATSGQASYEQYF
TGTGCCACCTCGGGACAGGCCTCCTACGAGCAGTACTTC
>-|-|TRBV29-1|TRBJ2-2
CSVEVAFNTGELFF
TGCAGCGTTGAAGTCGCTTTCAACACCGGGGAGCTGTTTTTT
>-|few|TRBV29-1|TRBJ2-3
CSVVVPPQDTQYF
TGCAGCGTTGTAGTCCCCCCGCAAGATACGCAGTATTTT
>-|-|TRBV12-3/TRBV12-4|TRBJ2-1
CASSYPGTKSNEQFF
TGTGCCAGCAGTTACCCCGGGACGAAGAGCAATGAGCAGTTCTTC
>TRBD2|few|TRBV24-1|TRBJ2-2
CATSDLTSGSTGELFF
TGTGCCACCAGTGATCTTACTAGCGGGAGCACCGGGGAGCTGTTTTTT
>TRBD2|many|TRBV6-2/TRBV6-3|TRBJ2-1
CASSYRSGNSLSYNEQFF
TGTGCCAGCAGTTACCGTAGCGGGAATAGCCTCTCCTACAATGAGCAGTTCTTC
>TRBD1|many|TRBV7-2|TRBJ2-4
CASRKQGAKNIQYF
TGTGCCAGCAGAAAACAGGGGGCCAAAAACATTCAGTACTTC
>TRBD1|many|TRBV29-1|TRBJ2-2
CSAYRGSTGELFF
TGCAGCGCCTACAGGGGCAGCACCGGGGAGCTGTTTTTT
>-|many|TRBV6-5|TRBJ1-6
CASRLASSNSPLHF
TGTGCCAGCCGCTTGGCATCATCGAATTCACCCCTCCACTTT
>TRBD2|-|TRBV3-1|TRBJ2-1
CASSGLAGIYEQFF
TGTGCCAGCAGCGGACTAGCGGGTATCTATGAGCAGTTCTTC
>TRBD2|-|TRBV19|TRBJ2-7
CASTGTSGSTEQYF
TGTGCCAGTACCGGGACTAGCGGGAGTACCGAGCAGTACTTC
>-|many|TRBV7-7|TRBJ1-1
CASSSQHNTEAFF
TGTGCCAGCAGCTCCCAGCATAACACTGAAGCTTTCTTT
>-|few|TRBV12-5|TRBJ2-1
CASGLVVIYNEQFF
TGTGCTAGTGGTTTGGTAGTGATATACAATGAGCAGTTCTTC
>-|few|TRBV28|TRBJ2-7
CASSSRTGGYYEQYF
TGTGCCAGCAGTTCCCGTACCGGGGGATATTACGAGCAGTACTTC
>-|few|TRBV7-2|TRBJ2-5
CASSLGFSETQYF
TGTGCCAGCAGCTTAGGTTTCTCGGAGACCCAGTACTTC
>-|-|TRBV7-2|TRBJ2-1
CASSPRGRPDNEQFF
TGTGCCAGCAGCCCGCGGGGGCGGCCTGACAATGAGCAGTTCTTC
>TRBD2|-|TRBV7-8|TRBJ2-1
CASSSHRGTSGSFQFF
TGTGCCAGCAGCTCCCACCGGGGGACTAGCGGGAGCTTTCAGTTCTTC
>TRBD2|few|TRBV20-1|TRBJ2-3
CSAPLAGAGDTQYF
TGCAGTGCGCCTCTAGCGGGGGCGGGAGATACGCAGTATTTT
>-|few|TRBV19|TRBJ2-3
CASSADRTSTDTQYF
TGTGCCAGTAGTGCCGACAGGACTAGCACAGATACGCAGTATTTT
>-|-|TRBV28|TRBJ2-7
CASSLGKVYEQYF
TGTGCCAGCAGTTTAGGGAAGGTCTACGAGCAGTACTTC
>-|-|TRBV5-1|TRBJ1-1
CASSPGSANTEAFF
TGCGCCAGCAGCCCCGGGTCAGCGAACACTGAAGCTTTCTTT
>TRBD2|many|TRBV7-2|TRBJ2-1
CASSLSSGGLKNEQFF
TGTGCCAGCAGCTTATCTTCGGGAGGGCTAAAAAATGAGCAGTTCTTC
>TRBD2|few|TRBV9|TRBJ2-3
CASSPRGTSGTDTQYF
TGTGCCAGCAGCCCCCGGGGGACTAGCGGCACAGATACGCAGTATTTT
>-|-|TRBV11-1|TRBJ2-5
CASSLALATQETQYF
TGTGCCAGCAGCTTAGCGCTAGCAACACAAGAGACCCAGTACTTC
>TRBD2|many|TRBV12-3/TRBV12-4|TRBJ2-7
CASSFGAGGPNEQYF
TGTGCCAGCAGTTTTGGAGCGGGAGGGCCCAACGAGCAGTACTTC
>-|-|TRBV20-1|TRBJ2-5
CSAQGGRIRSETQYF
TGCAGTGCCCAGGGGGGACGAATCAGATCAGAGACCCAGTACTTC
>-|many|TRBV3-1|TRBJ2-1
CASSLLTSDNEQFF
TGTGCCAGCAGCCTCCTGACTTCCGACAATGAGCAGTTCTTC
>TRBD2|-|TRBV9|TRBJ2-7
CASSVGAGDYEQYF
TGTGCCAGCAGCGTAGGAGCGGGAGACTACGAGCAGTACTTC
>-|many|TRBV2|TRBJ1-6
CASSLRSTGSRSPLHF
TGTGCCAGCAGCCTTCGATCTACAGGGTCGCGTTCACCCCTCCACTTT